The entry below describes one T cell receptor beta chain. The sample originates from a study of CD8 T cells in Susac syndrome. Peripheral blood CD8+ and CD4+ T cells were profiled by TCR beta sequencing. Random hexamers served to reverse transcribe about 0.5 to 1 ug RNA. TCR beta CDR3 was amplified by immunoSEQ multiplex PCR. This amplification extended across 54 Vbeta and 13 Jbeta segments. Using its own MiXCR run on the immunoSEQ multiplex PCR reads, TCRdb lists one record per CDR3 protein. The sample consists of 170,000 or so distinct CDR3 sequences, roughly 95% of them appearing once. The germline V gene has CDR1 KGHSH and CDR2 LQKENI. V gave up 3 bases and J gave up 3 bases, with 9 bases separating them. The CDR3 contains 13 residues.

The chain couples TRBV18 to TRBJ2-7; D call uncertain. The material sequenced was CD4+ T cells from PBMCs. This sequence was found in a human donor with Susac syndrome. The CDR3 DNA is TGTGCCAGCTCACCCGGGTCAAACTACGAGCAGTACTTC. It yields the protein CASSPGSNYEQYF.